This T cell receptor (beta chain) was retrieved from a study of Graves' ophthalmopathy and Graves' hyperthyroidism (dated by TCRdb to 2016 to 2018). Concerning the study at large: Peripheral blood was collected at initial diagnosis, before any treatment. TCR beta repertoire signatures were used to distinguish Graves' ophthalmopathy from Graves' hyperthyroidism and to predict progression to ophthalmopathy. In total, some 140 blood samples were TCR-sequenced: 43 ophthalmopathy, roughly 77 hyperthyroidism and some 17 hyperthyroidism-to-ophthalmopathy patients. To explore V-J signatures distinguishing ophthalmopathy from hyperthyroidism, a discovery set of around 97 patients (about 41 ophthalmopathy, roughly 55 stable hyperthyroidism) was enrolled. For independent validation, a separate cohort was made up of 18 to 20 hyperthyroidism patients plus 17 patients who later progressed from hyperthyroidism to ophthalmopathy. In roughly 6 hyperthyroidism patients, the T-cell repertoires found in thyroid tissue were compared with those found in blood. Once sampling was done, hyperthyroidism patients were given methimazole at a starting dose of 30 mg daily, while ophthalmopathy patients were given high-dose intravenous methylprednisolone. The 75 to 100 discovery patients were randomly split 7:3 into training and test sets.

This clonotype turned up a few times. The antigen this receptor binds is unknown. No base quality information exists; no much larger clone differs at one position. Ophthalmopathy patients had moderately to severely active disease, Clinical Activity Score of at least 3, NOSPECS grade of at least 4, and disease duration under 3 months. Patients were excluded if they had other autoimmune diseases, uncontrolled infections, pregnancy or lactation. Clinical symptoms, serum thyroxine, TRAb, thyroid ultrasound and orbital computed tomography were used for diagnosis. PBMCs were isolated from about 9.2 ml of fresh peripheral blood by Ficoll-Paque density gradient centrifugation. Trizol reagent was used to extract the total RNA, and its quality was then checked on an Agilent 2100 Bioanalyzer. What the research found in general, with its limitations: In validation, the model predicted ophthalmopathy progression with about 71% sensitivity and roughly 72% specificity; 12 predicted patients were CT-confirmed with GO in a median of approximately 6.2 months. Sample size was not statistically predetermined, and group allocation was not concealed from the investigators. Most of the expanded thyroid clonotypes with a frequency above 0.001 were also detected in blood, and it was suggested that the thyroid immune response may be reflected by blood repertoires. In cross-validation, the 13-signature model distinguished ophthalmopathy from stable hyperthyroidism with almost 90% sensitivity and roughly 81% specificity, and in the test set the corresponding values were roughly 78% and 74%.

Counted from cysteine to phenylalanine, this CDR3 has 18 amino acids. Only the CDR3 portion is preserved as DNA: 54 bases, with reading frame beginning at the first base. V was cut back by 1 base and J by 0 bases, leaving a gap of 16 bases between them. According to the germline V gene (reference sequence), CDR1 reads LNHNV and CDR2 reads YYDKDF. For repertoire sequencing, TCR beta CDR3 regions were amplified from RNA transcripts. HTBI primers and the Qiagen OneStep RT-PCR kit were used in a first-round RT-PCR, which was followed by a second-round multiplex PCR, size selection and purification. The libraries underwent paired-end sequencing with 100 bp reads on an Illumina HiSeq2000. The published analysis was carried out like this. SOAPnuke was used for read processing, and reads with adapters, uncalled bases, a mean Phred below 15, or no exact constant-primer or identifier match were discarded. COPE v1.2.5 was used to merge the high-quality paired reads. Clonotypes were defined as unique nucleotide sequences and were aligned to IMGT TRB V, D and J references using MiTCR v1.1. The analysis was limited to V-J combinations with a frequency above 0.0001, which together covered approximately 99% of repertoires. A TCR clonal expansion and chaos score per V-J combination was defined as the ratio of F50 clonal expansion to chaos observed in the TCRdist matrix. Features were reduced by Welch's t-statistics and random forest to around 14 V-J combinations, which fed a naive Bayes classifier. The Morisita-Horn index was used to measure how similar the thyroid and blood repertoires were. Using fastp trimming at Q25 and MiXCR clonotype assembly, TCRdb reanalyzed the public sequencing data and kept in-frame beta chains. Entries that share a CDR3 protein sequence are merged under the most common genes and DNA. The V and J calls reflect TCRdb's pipeline rather than the authors' work. This sample lists about 410,000 distinct CDR3 sequences; about 17% were detected once. About 1.6% of the sample belongs to the ten largest clones.

The sequence was collected from a woman between 18 and 30 years old with Graves' ophthalmopathy. Donor details come from another sample of the same person, matched by shared clones. Here the chain combines TRBV15 and TRBJ1-5, with no reliable assignment of the D segment. Specimen: peripheral blood. The DNA sequence is as follows: TGTGCCACCAGCAGAGGAGGAACAGCTCTTTATAGCAATCAGCCCCAGCATTTT. The resulting protein is CATSRGGTALYSNQPQHF. The full variable domain, with segments outside the CDR3 supplied by the reference TRBV15 and TRBJ1-5 proteins, appears as DAMVIQNPRYQVTQFGKPVTLSCSQTLNHNVMYWYQQKSSQAPKLLFHYYDKDFNNEADTPDNFQSRRPNTSFCFLDIRSPGLGDTAMYLCATSRGGTALYSNQPQHFGDGTRLSIL.